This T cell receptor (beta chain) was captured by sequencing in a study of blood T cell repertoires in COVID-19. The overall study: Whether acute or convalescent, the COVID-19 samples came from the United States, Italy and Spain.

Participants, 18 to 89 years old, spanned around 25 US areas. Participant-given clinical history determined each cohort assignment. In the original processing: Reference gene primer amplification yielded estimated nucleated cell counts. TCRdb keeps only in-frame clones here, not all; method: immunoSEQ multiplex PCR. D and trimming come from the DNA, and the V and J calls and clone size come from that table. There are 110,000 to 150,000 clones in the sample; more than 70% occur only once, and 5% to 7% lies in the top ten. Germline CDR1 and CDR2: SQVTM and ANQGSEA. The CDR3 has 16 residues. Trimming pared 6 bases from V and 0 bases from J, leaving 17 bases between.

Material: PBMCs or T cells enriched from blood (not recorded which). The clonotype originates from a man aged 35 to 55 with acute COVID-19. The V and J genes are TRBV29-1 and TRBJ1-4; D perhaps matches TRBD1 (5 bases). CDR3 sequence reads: CSVCTGTGATNEKLFF. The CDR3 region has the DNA TGCAGCGTCTGCACCGGGACGGGGGCAACTAATGAAAAACTGTTTTTT.